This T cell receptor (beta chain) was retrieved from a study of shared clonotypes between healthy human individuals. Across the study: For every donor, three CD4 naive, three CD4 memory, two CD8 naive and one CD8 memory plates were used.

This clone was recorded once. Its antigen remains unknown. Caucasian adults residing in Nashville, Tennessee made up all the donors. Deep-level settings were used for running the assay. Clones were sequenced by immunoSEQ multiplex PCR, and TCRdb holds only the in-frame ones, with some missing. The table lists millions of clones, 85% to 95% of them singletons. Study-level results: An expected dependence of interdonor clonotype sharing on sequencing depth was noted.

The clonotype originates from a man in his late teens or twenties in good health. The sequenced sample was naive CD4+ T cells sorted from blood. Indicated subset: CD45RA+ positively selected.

This chain's CDR3 is CASSLEREGIEAFF. CDR3 DNA: TGCGCCAGCAGCTTGGAGCGGGAAGGGATTGAAGCTTTCTTT. The chain uses TRBV5-1 and TRBJ1-1; unclear D gene. Trimming pared 0 bases from V and 7 bases from J, leaving 13 bases between. The germline gives CDR1 SGHRS, CDR2 YFSETQ. The CDR3 covers 14 residues.